In this sample, the clone carrying this TCR beta chain turned up once. CDR1 is LNHNV, CDR2 YYDKDF, per germline (reference sequence). V lost 5 bases and J lost 5, with 19 bases in between. The CDR3 is 15 amino acids. TCRdb's table, derived via immunoSEQ multiplex PCR, lists solely in-frame clones and lacks some. This sample has roughly 70,000 clones; about 93% occur once, and the top ten carry roughly 1.6%. The entry originates in a study of cytomegalovirus exposure and HLA in healthy donors. Input material: PBMCs. The V gene is TRBV15, the J gene TRBJ2-7; D is possibly TRBD1 (6 bases). The source is a man between 18 and 29 years old in good health and CMV-seropositive. CDR3 nucleotide sequence: TGTGCCACCAGCTTGATTGGGGGACAACCCCACGAGCAGTACTTC. Encoded protein: CATSLIGGQPHEQYF.